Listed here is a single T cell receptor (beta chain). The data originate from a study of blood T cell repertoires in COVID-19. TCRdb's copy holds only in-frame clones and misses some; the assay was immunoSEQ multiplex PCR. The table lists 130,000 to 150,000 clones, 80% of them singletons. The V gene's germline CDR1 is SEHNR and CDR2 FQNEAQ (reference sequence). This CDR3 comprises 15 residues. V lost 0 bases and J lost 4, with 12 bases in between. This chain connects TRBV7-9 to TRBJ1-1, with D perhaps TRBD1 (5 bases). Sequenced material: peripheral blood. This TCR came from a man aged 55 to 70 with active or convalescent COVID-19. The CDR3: CASSLAASGGTEAFF. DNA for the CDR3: TGTGCCAGCAGCTTAGCGGCATCCGGGGGCACTGAAGCTTTCTTT.